The 29 T cell receptor beta chains in this list originate from one sample, sequenced in a study of breast tumors, draining lymph nodes, adjacent tissues. Using its own MiXCR run on the multiplex PCR reads, TCRdb lists one record per CDR3 protein. The data hold 250,000 or so distinct CDR3 sequences, with 30% observed a single time. Axillary draining lymph nodes of breast cancer patients supplied the node samples. The specimen sequenced was axillary lymph node tissue. These receptors were obtained from a female donor with breast cancer. Some clones in this sample may be carry-over from other donors' samples.

The rearrangement links TRBV6-2 or TRBV6-3 to TRBJ2-1, with 8 bases aligning to TRBD2. This CDR3 comprises 13 residues. J gave up 8 bases and V 8 bases, and 8 bases lay outside the gene matches. In germline, CDR1 is MNHEY, CDR2 SVGEGT. DNA of the CDR3: TGTGCCAGCCGAAACCCGGGAGGGTATGAGCAGTTCTTC. Encoded protein: CASRNPGGYEQFF.

The rearrangement joins TRBV29-1 to TRBJ1-3; D possibly corresponds to TRBD1 (6 bases). Germline V lookup: CDR1 SQVTM, CDR2 ANQGSEA. This CDR3 comprises 15 residues. Deletions cut 7 bases from V and 0 bases from J, with 16 bases between. The CDR3 DNA reads as TGCAGCGCCCACGGGGGGACAAACTCTGGAAACACCATATATTTT. Translated: CSAHGGTNSGNTIYF.

The rearrangement joins TRBV20-1 to TRBJ2-1, with TRBD2 identical over 8 bases. The trim removed 0 bases at V and 1 base at J, leaving 11 bases unmatched. Germline V gene lookup returns CDR1 DFQATT and CDR2 SNEGSKA (reference sequence). The CDR3 consists of 18 residues. CDR3 sequence: CSARDLGLEGGSYNEQFF. DNA of the CDR3: TGCAGTGCTAGAGATCTGGGACTAGAGGGGGGATCCTACAATGAGCAGTTCTTC.

This clonotype showed up just a few times. J is TRBJ2-1 and V is TRBV30, with 8 bases matching TRBD2. Germline CDR1 GTSNPN, CDR2 SVGIG (reference sequence). V gave up 5 bases and J gave up 3 bases; unmatched junction bases: 9. The CDR3 has 15 residues. CDR3 loop: CAWSVTLAVYNEQFF. The CDR3, as DNA: TGTGCCTGGTCAGTCACACTAGCGGTCTACAATGAGCAGTTCTTC.

Of note for this clonotype: This could be a read error, since a much larger clone is one nucleotide away. The J gene is TRBJ2-7, the V gene TRBV7-9, with a possible D match to TRBD1 (6 bases). The germline V gene encodes CDR1 SEHNR and CDR2 FQNEAQ (reference sequence). This CDR3 region has 14 residues. CDR3 DNA: TGTGCCTGCAGCTTAGTGGGAACAGGGCCCGCGCAGTACTTC. This sequence encodes CACSLVGTGPAQYF.

The rearrangement joins TRBV3-1 to TRBJ2-2; perhaps TRBD2 as D (6 bases). Deletions cut 3 bases from V and 4 bases from J, with 9 bases between. The CDR3 covers 14 residues. Germline loops: CDR1 LGHDT, CDR2 YNNKEL (reference sequence). The CDR3 spells CASSHLAATGELFF. The CDR3, as DNA: TGTGCCAGCAGCCATTTAGCGGCCACCGGGGAGCTGTTTTTT.

At least ten counts were recorded for this clonotype. The V call is TRBV7-9, the J call TRBJ2-3; tentatively, D is TRBD2 (7 bases). Germline V gene data show CDR1 as SEHNR and CDR2 as FQNEAQ (reference sequence). The CDR3 runs 15 residues. The V end was cut by 5 bases, the J end by 3 bases, with 15 bases between. The CDR3 bases are TGTGCCAGCAGCCTGCTGGGAGGGGGGACAGATACGCAGTATTTT. It translates to CASSLLGGGTDTQYF.

In the case of this clonotype: A much larger clone sits a single nucleotide away, making a read error possible. The chain couples TRBV12-3 or TRBV12-4 to TRBJ2-7, with D possibly being TRBD1 (6 bases). The CDR3 contains 13 residues. Trimming took 7 bases from V and 0 from J, leaving 10 bases between them. CDR3 bases: TGTGCCAGCACCAGGGGTGACTCCTACGAGCAGTACTTC. Amino acids: CASTRGDSYEQYF.

The V and J genes are TRBV4-1 and TRBJ1-1; 7 nucleotides line up with TRBD1. The junction had 7 bases not matched to a gene; V was cut back by 5 bases and J by 4 bases. The CDR3 is 14 residues long. Germline lookup yields CDR1 MGHRA and CDR2 YSYEKL. The CDR3 sequence is CASSVHRGGTEAFF. The CDR3, as DNA: TGCGCCAGCAGCGTACACAGGGGTGGCACTGAAGCTTTCTTT.

Comment on this clonotype: A read error may be the cause here, since a much bigger clone is one base away. This chain connects TRBV30 to TRBJ1-5; possible D gene TRBD1, 5 bases. Trimming removed 2 bases from V and 6 bases from J, with 14 bases in between. The CDR3 length is 14 residues. In germline, CDR1 is GTSNPN, CDR2 SVGIG (reference sequence). The CDR3 region is CAWSPGTGVQPQHF. The CDR3 bases are TGTGCCTGGAGTCCAGGGACCGGCGTTCAGCCCCAGCATTTT.

The chain recombines TRBV29-1 with TRBJ1-1; 8 bases map to TRBD1. The CDR3 covers 11 residues. Per germline, CDR1 SQVTM and CDR2 ANQGSEA. The V and J ends lost 7 bases and 11 bases, in that order; junction bases with no gene match: 9. CDR3 bases: TGCAGCGCCCAGGGGGCCTTTGCTGCTTTCTTT. Amino acids: CSAQGAFAAFF.

At least ten counts were recorded for this clonotype. The chain employs TRBV12-3 or TRBV12-4 and TRBJ1-5; the match to TRBD1 covers 7 bases. With 8 bases clipped from V and 2 bases from J, the junction kept 6 bases outside the gene matches. The length of the CDR3 is 14 residues. The CDR3: CASGGGGGNQPQHF. CDR3 DNA sequence: TGTGCCAGCGGAGGGGGCGGAGGCAATCAGCCCCAGCATTTT.

Ten or more counts support this clonotype. The chain joins TRBV7-9 to TRBJ2-7; 7 bases are a match to TRBD1. The CDR3 consists of 15 residues. Trimming at V came to 5 bases and at J to 7 bases, leaving 14 bases not matched to a gene. Germline assignment: CDR1 SEHNR and CDR2 FQNEAQ (reference sequence). As DNA, the CDR3 is TGTGCCAGCAGCCCCCGGGGACAGACAGCGCGGGAGCAGTACTTC. Translated, it gives CASSPRGQTAREQYF.

This clonotype was detected many times. The rearrangement joins TRBV29-1 to TRBJ2-5; 12 nucleotides match TRBD2. V gave up 4 bases and J gave up 5 bases; unmatched junction bases: 8. The CDR3 is made up of 15 amino acids. CDR1 is SQVTM, CDR2 ANQGSEA, per germline. In DNA, the CDR3 is TGCAGCGTTGGAACTAGCGGGAGGCTTGAGGAGACCCAGTACTTC. Its translation: CSVGTSGRLEETQYF.

This clonotype was counted ten times or more. This sequence joins TRBV7-9 and TRBJ2-5; possibly TRBD1 for D (6 bases). Germline CDR1 reads SEHNR; CDR2 reads FQNEAQ (reference sequence). The CDR3 runs to 15 residues. V lost 1 base, J lost 4 bases, and 13 bases lay in between. The CDR3 region is CASSLGPQGPETQYF. CDR3 nucleotide sequence: TGTGCCAGCAGCTTAGGTCCACAGGGACCAGAGACCCAGTACTTC. Variable domain in full (rest from reference TRBV7-9 and TRBJ2-5): DTGVSQNPRHKITKRGQNVTFRCDPISEHNRLYWYRQTLGQGPEFLTYFQNEAQLEKSRLLSDRFSAERPKGSFSTLEIQRTEQGDSAMYLCASSLGPQGPETQYFGPGTRLLVL.

The J gene is TRBJ2-7, the V gene TRBV2; 11 nucleotides align to TRBD1. CDR1 is SNHLY, CDR2 FYNNEI, per germline. V lost 4 bases, J lost 2 bases, and 4 bases stayed unmatched. This CDR3 has 15 residues. The CDR3: CASSGGTGGTYEQYF. CDR3 DNA: TGTGCCAGCAGTGGAGGGACAGGGGGAACCTACGAGCAGTACTTC. The full variable domain, with the rest looked up from reference TRBV2 and TRBJ2-7, is EPEVTQTPSHQVTQMGQEVILRCVPISNHLYFYWYRQILGQKVEFLVSFYNNEISEKSEIFDDQFSVERPDGSNFTLKIRSTKLEDSAMYFCASSGGTGGTYEQYFGPGTRLTVT.

This clonotype was seen many times. V gene TRBV20-1 combines with J gene TRBJ2-3; unclear D gene. Trimming shortened V by 1 base and J by 5 bases, and 7 bases separated the two germline ends. The CDR3 length is 12 residues. The germline V gene has CDR1 DFQATT and CDR2 SNEGSKA (reference sequence). The CDR3 DNA follows: TGCAGTGCTAGAGTTGGGGAAGATACGCAGTATTTT. Residues: CSARVGEDTQYF.

This clonotype was counted at least ten times. The genes are TRBV2 and TRBJ2-3; 9 bases match TRBD2. This CDR3 spans 16 amino acids. Germline V gene sequence: CDR1 SNHLY, CDR2 FYNNEI. After removal of 8 bases from V and 4 bases from J, the junction contained 13 bases not matched to a gene. The CDR3 DNA follows: TGTGCCAGCGGACCCGAGGCGGGAGGGCGGGCAGATACGCAGTATTTT. Translated, it gives CASGPEAGGRADTQYF.

In its sample, this clonotype was seen many times. This sequence joins TRBV5-4 and TRBJ2-3; 7 bases map to TRBD2. Germline-derived CDR1 and CDR2 are SGHNT and YYREEE (reference sequence). The CDR3 sequence is 16 residues long. Losses at the gene ends were 4 bases for V and 5 bases for J; bases not matched to a gene: 13. In DNA form, the CDR3 reads TGTGCCAGCAGCCCCCCAGCGGGGCGGGAAGGAGATACGCAGTATTTT. This encodes CASSPPAGREGDTQYF. The full variable domain, in which reference TRBV5-4 and TRBJ2-3 provide the parts outside the CDR3, is ETGVTQSPTHLIKTRGQQVTLRCSSQSGHNTVSWYQQALGQGPQFIFQYYREEENGRGNFPPRFSGLQFPNYSSELNVNALELDDSALYLCASSPPAGREGDTQYFGPGTRLTVL.

This clonotype was seen at least ten times. The chain has TRBV6-4 and TRBJ1-6; 10 bases are shared with TRBD1. The V and J ends lost 0 bases and 7 bases, in that order; junction bases with no gene match: 0. Germline V gene sequence: CDR1 MRHNA, CDR2 SNTAGT. The CDR3 has 15 residues. The CDR3 sequence: CASSDSGQGNSPLHF. DNA for the CDR3: TGTGCCAGCAGTGACTCGGGACAGGGGAATTCACCCCTCCACTTT.

The chain uses TRBV18 and TRBJ1-4, with a weak D call TRBD1 (6 bases). V was cut by 1 base and J by 2 bases, with 8 bases left in between. Germline V gene lookup returns CDR1 KGHSH and CDR2 LQKENI. CDR3 length: 15 residues. The CDR3 here is CASSPQTGTNEKLFF. The CDR3 DNA sequence: TGTGCCAGCTCACCACAGACAGGCACTAATGAAAAACTGTTTTTT.

This clonotype came up many times. The gene calls are TRBV19 and TRBJ2-1, with D perhaps TRBD1 or TRBD2 (6 bases each). Germline-derived CDR1 and CDR2 are LNHDA and SQIVND (reference sequence). V lost 7 bases and J lost 6, with 16 bases in between. CDR3 length equals 14 residues. Here the CDR3 reads CASTKGGSRNEQFF. The CDR3 nucleotides read TGTGCCAGTACCAAGGGGGGCAGCCGCAATGAGCAGTTCTTC. The variable domain in full, with the rest retrieved from reference TRBV19 and TRBJ2-1, is DGGITQSPKYLFRKEGQNVTLSCEQNLNHDAMYWYRQDPGQGLRLIYYSQIVNDFQKGDIAEGYSVSREKKESFPLTVTSAQKNPTAFYLCASTKGGSRNEQFFGPGTRLTVL.

This clonotype was observed at least ten times. The CDR3 spells CASSLKGERSYEQYF. The CDR3 DNA follows: TGTGCCAGCAGCTTAAAAGGGGAGCGTTCCTACGAGCAGTACTTC. V and J are TRBV7-3 and TRBJ2-7, with D possibly being TRBD1 or TRBD2 (5 bases each). The CDR3 covers 15 residues. Germline CDR1 is SGHTA and CDR2 is FQGTGA. The ends were cut back, 1 base at V and 1 base at J, with 11 bases in the middle.

For this clonotype: With a much larger clone just one base away, this may be a read error. V gene TRBV20-1 combines with J gene TRBJ2-2; possible D gene TRBD1, 7 bases. Per the germline V gene, CDR1 is DFQATT and CDR2 is SNEGSKA (reference sequence). This CDR3 has 15 amino acids. DNA for the CDR3: TGCGGTGCTAGCGAGGACAGGCGGGGTACCGGGGAGCTGTTTTTT. Translated, it gives CGASEDRRGTGELFF.

A word on this clonotype: This may stem from a read error, because a much larger clone lies one nucleotide away. V is TRBV20-1 and J is TRBJ2-7; D remains ambiguous. The CDR3 runs 14 residues. The germline gives CDR1 DFQATT, CDR2 SNEGSKA (reference sequence). The CDR3, as DNA: TGCAGTGCTAGAAGCCCAGCGTTCTCCTCCGAGCAGTACTTC. Protein product: CSARSPAFSSEQYF.

This clonotype showed up many times. The rearrangement uses TRBV5-1 and TRBJ1-2, with TRBD1 as a possible D gene (5 bases). Germline assignment: CDR1 SGHRS and CDR2 YFSETQ. The CDR3 length is 13 residues. V dropped 0 bases and J dropped 6 bases, with 9 bases sitting between them. In DNA, the CDR3 is TGCGCCAGCAGCTTGGAGGGGCGGGATGGCTACACCTTC. Translation gives CASSLEGRDGYTF.

This chain joins TRBV6-5 and TRBJ1-1; TRBD1 is a possible D gene (5 bases). V was trimmed by 5 bases and J by 5 bases, leaving 9 bases between them. This CDR3 has 12 residues. Per germline, CDR1 MNHEY and CDR2 SVGAGI. The CDR3 loop reads CASSKGTTEAFF. The CDR3 region has the DNA TGTGCCAGCAGTAAAGGGACGACTGAAGCTTTCTTT.

This clonotype was counted at least ten times. The genes are TRBV20-1 and TRBJ2-3; D gene unclear. Germline V gives CDR1 DFQATT, CDR2 SNEGSKA (reference sequence). Between the trimmed V and J ends, which lost 1 base and 3 bases, there was a span of 11 bases. This CDR3 region has 14 residues. The CDR3, as DNA: TGCAGTGCTAGAGTGGCACGGTTAACAGATACGCAGTATTTT. This gives the protein CSARVARLTDTQYF.

This clonotype was detected ten times or more. The chain uses TRBV20-1 and TRBJ2-1, with 7 bases lining up with TRBD1. J was trimmed by 9 bases and V by 0 bases; bases with no gene match: 8. Looked up from germline, CDR1 is DFQATT and CDR2 is SNEGSKA (reference sequence). The CDR3 length is 14 residues. The CDR3 loop is CSARDQQGWSEQFF. Here the CDR3 DNA reads TGCAGTGCTAGAGATCAACAGGGGTGGAGTGAGCAGTTCTTC.